The entry below gives a single T cell receptor beta chain sequence along with its context. Its antigen is not identified. The junction shows a germline mismatch at one end, possibly a read error. The sample contains more than one DNA sequence encoding this CDR3. TCRdb's copy holds only in-frame clones and misses some; the assay was immunoSEQ multiplex PCR. The sample has about 41,000 clones, approximately 85% seen once. This sample was included in a study of PD-L1 blockade in urothelial cancer. For the study at large: Bladder-origin urothelial cancer in males covered about 90% of the roughly 30 patients. T cell content in blood samples showed a median of approximately 150,000.

This CDR3 comprises 13 residues. Germline V CDR1 and CDR2: SGHRS, YFSETQ. Study findings and constraints: Pretreatment clonality of the blood TCR repertoire below the median was predictive of superior survival.

Time point defined: peripheral blood 6 weeks after treatment start. Metastatic or locally advanced urothelial carcinoma was present in the patients. The receptor comes from a man between 65 and 85 years old with urothelial cancer. This chain joins TRBV5-1 and TRBJ1-1; a weak D match, TRBD1 (6 bases). Sequenced here: PBMCs, sampled around atezolizumab (anti-PD-L1) treatment. The CDR3 is CASSLGQKFEAFF. The CDR3 DNA reads TGCGCTAGCAGCTTGGGACAAAAGTTTGAAGCTTTCTTT.